The rows below give T cell receptor beta chains drawn from one sample of a study of long-term antiretroviral therapy in people with HIV. The data were produced by immunoSEQ multiplex PCR, yet TCRdb's version contains in-frame clones alone and is incomplete. The sample lists about 17,000 clones, 65% to 85% seen once, with approximately 15% in the top ten. Material: unsorted PBMCs, obtained roughly 2.4 years before starting antiretroviral therapy. The origin of the receptors is a woman aged 50 to 60 with HIV. Both conserved end residues are part of each CDR3. Fields, in order: J gene, D gene, V gene, clone size, CDR3 DNA, CDR3 protein. A D gene is named only where the DNA matches it firmly. Expanded clones are given a class, and other clones once, few, many or no size at all.

J: TRBJ1-2; D: NA; V: TRBV29-1; size: NA; DNA: TGCAGCGTTCAGACTGGAAGTGGGGTAATTATGGCTGGAACCTTC; CDR3: CSVQTGSGVIMAGTF
J: TRBJ1-1; D: NA; V: TRBV11-3; size: NA; DNA: TGTGCCAGCAGCTTAGGAGGGAGGGGATCTTCGATCAACACTGAAGCTTTCTTT; CDR3: CASSLGGRGSSINTEAFF
J: TRBJ2-7; D: TRBD1; V: TRBV29-1; size: NA; DNA: TGCAGCGGAGGGACAGGGGACTACGAGCAGTACTTC; CDR3: CSGGTGDYEQYF
J: TRBJ1-5; D: NA; V: TRBV7-9; size: NA; DNA: TGTGCCAGCAGCACGGAACCAATGGGCAATCAGCCCCAGCATTTT; CDR3: CASSTEPMGNQPQHF
J: TRBJ2-3; D: NA; V: TRBV5-1; size: once; DNA: TGCGCCAGCAGCTTGGAGGGAGTAACAGATACGCAGTATTTT; CDR3: CASSLEGVTDTQYF
J: TRBJ2-5; D: NA; V: TRBV18; size: NA; DNA: TGTGCCAGCTCGGACCAAGAGACCCAGTACTTC; CDR3: CASSDQETQYF
J: TRBJ1-1; D: NA; V: TRBV29-1; size: once; DNA: TGCAGCGTCTCAGGCTGGAGCACTGAAGCTTTCTTT; CDR3: CSVSGWSTEAFF
J: TRBJ2-5; D: TRBD2; V: TRBV18; size: few; DNA: TGTGCCAGCTCAATATCGGGGGGACAAGAGACCCAGTACTTC; CDR3: CASSISGGQETQYF
J: TRBJ1-2; D: NA; V: TRBV2; size: few; DNA: TGTGCCAGCAGGTTGACTCAAAACTATGGCTACACCTTC; CDR3: CASRLTQNYGYTF
J: TRBJ1-2; D: NA; V: TRBV11-2; size: NA; DNA: TGTGCCAGCAGCAATTTGGGGTCAGGGGCTAACTATGGCTACACCTTC; CDR3: CASSNLGSGANYGYTF
J: TRBJ1-3; D: NA; V: TRBV9; size: NA; DNA: TGTGCCAGCAGCGTAGCTTTATCCGGGACTGGTGGAAACACCATATATTTT; CDR3: CASSVALSGTGGNTIYF
J: TRBJ1-2; D: NA; V: TRBV10-2; size: NA; DNA: TGTGCCAGCAGCCGCGGCAGCTCCGAGTCCTTTTATGGCTACACCTTC; CDR3: CASSRGSSESFYGYTF
J: TRBJ2-7; D: TRBD1; V: TRBV28; size: few; DNA: TGTGCCAGCAGCGTCCTACAGGGGGTCGAGCAGTACTTC; CDR3: CASSVLQGVEQYF
J: TRBJ1-3; D: NA; V: TRBV7-6; size: NA; DNA: TGTGCCAGCAGCTTAGCCGAAGGGGAAAGTGGAAACACCATATATTTT; CDR3: CASSLAEGESGNTIYF
J: TRBJ2-2; D: TRBD2; V: TRBV30; size: NA; DNA: TGTGCCTGGAGCGGGCTAGCGGGGGGCCCGGGGACCGGGGAGCTGTTTTTT; CDR3: CAWSGLAGGPGTGELFF
J: TRBJ2-7; D: NA; V: TRBV12-5; size: few; DNA: TGTGCTAGTGGTTTGGGATGGGAGAAGGCCTACGAGCAGTACTTC; CDR3: CASGLGWEKAYEQYF
J: TRBJ1-1; D: NA; V: TRBV6-5; size: NA; DNA: TGTGCCAGCAGTTACATCGTTGGGAACACTGAAGCTTTCTTT; CDR3: CASSYIVGNTEAFF
J: TRBJ1-2; D: NA; V: TRBV11-2; size: few; DNA: TGTGCCAGCAGGGCAAGAGAGGACTATGGCTACACCTTC; CDR3: CASRAREDYGYTF
J: TRBJ1-6; D: NA; V: TRBV2; size: few; DNA: TGTGGCGGAGGCCAGGGTAATTCACCCCTCCACTTT; CDR3: CGGGQGNSPLHF
J: TRBJ2-5; D: NA; V: TRBV5-6; size: NA; DNA: TGTGCCAGCAGCTTAGGTGATTGGAAGACCCAGTACTTC; CDR3: CASSLGDWKTQYF
J: TRBJ2-2; D: TRBD1; V: TRBV25-1; size: few; DNA: TGTGCCAGCAGTGTCTCCGGGACAGGGTCCGGGGAGCTGTTTTTT; CDR3: CASSVSGTGSGELFF
J: TRBJ1-1; D: NA; V: TRBV7-9; size: NA; DNA: TGTGCCAGCTCTCTAACAGGGCAGAACACTGAAGCTTTCTTT; CDR3: CASSLTGQNTEAFF
J: TRBJ1-5; D: NA; V: TRBV27; size: few; DNA: TGTGCCAGCAGTTTAGCAGGTACTAGCAATCAGCCCCAGCATTTT; CDR3: CASSLAGTSNQPQHF
J: TRBJ2-5; D: NA; V: TRBV7-2; size: NA; DNA: TGTGCCAGCAGCTTCCTCATAGGGGGGGGACAAGAGACCCAGTACTTC; CDR3: CASSFLIGGGQETQYF
J: TRBJ1-5; D: NA; V: TRBV7-9; size: few; DNA: TGTGCCAGCAGCTTAGGTGGGGGACCTCGAAATCAGCCCCAGCATTTT; CDR3: CASSLGGGPRNQPQHF
J: TRBJ2-2; D: NA; V: TRBV7-9; size: few; DNA: TGTGCCAGCAGCTTATCCCGACAGGTCAACACCGGGGAGCTGTTTTTT; CDR3: CASSLSRQVNTGELFF
J: TRBJ2-3; D: TRBD1; V: TRBV4-1; size: medium-sized; DNA: TGCGCCAGCAGCCAAGCAGGGGGTGCAGATACGCAGTATTTT; CDR3: CASSQAGGADTQYF
J: TRBJ2-5; D: NA; V: TRBV29-1; size: few; DNA: TGCAGCGTTATGCTTAGCGGACAAGAGACCCAGTACTTC; CDR3: CSVMLSGQETQYF
J: TRBJ2-1; D: NA; V: TRBV25-1; size: NA; DNA: TGTGCCAGCAGAGATGACAGGTCCTACAATGAGCAGTTCTTC; CDR3: CASRDDRSYNEQFF
J: TRBJ2-7; D: TRBD2; V: TRBV27; size: few; DNA: TGTGCCAGCAGTTTAATTCTGGGAGGGAGAGACGAGCAGTACTTC; CDR3: CASSLILGGRDEQYF
J: TRBJ2-5; D: NA; V: TRBV7-9; size: NA; DNA: TGTGCCAGCAGGGGAGGTGGGCCGGGGGAGACCCAGTACTTC; CDR3: CASRGGGPGETQYF
J: TRBJ1-2; D: NA; V: TRBV28; size: NA; DNA: TGTGCCAGCAGTTTAATAGGGGTTGGCTACACCTTC; CDR3: CASSLIGVGYTF
J: TRBJ2-1; D: NA; V: TRBV2; size: NA; DNA: TGTGCCAGCAGTGAGTTGGCGGGGGGACAGTACAATGAGCAGTTCTTC; CDR3: CASSELAGGQYNEQFF
J: TRBJ1-2; D: NA; V: TRBV6-5; size: NA; DNA: TGTGCCAGCAGTTACGAAGCTGGGACGGCTAACTATGGCTACACCTTC; CDR3: CASSYEAGTANYGYTF
J: TRBJ1-2; D: NA; V: TRBV7-9; size: NA; DNA: TGTGCCAGCAGTTCCCGCGAAGCTAACTATGGCTACACCTTC; CDR3: CASSSREANYGYTF
J: TRBJ2-4; D: NA; V: TRBV30; size: NA; DNA: TGTGCCTGGAGCGTTCAGGCGGGAAACATTCAGTACTTC; CDR3: CAWSVQAGNIQYF
J: TRBJ2-4; D: TRBD1; V: TRBV27; size: NA; DNA: TGTGCCAGCAGCCCCGACAGGGACCCCAAAAACATTCAGTACTTC; CDR3: CASSPDRDPKNIQYF
J: TRBJ1-1; D: NA; V: TRBV9; size: NA; DNA: TGTGCCAGCAGCGTAGAGGGGGTCCGGAGCACTGAAGCTTTCTTT; CDR3: CASSVEGVRSTEAFF
J: TRBJ1-1; D: NA; V: TRBV18; size: few; DNA: TGTGCCAGCTCCCCCGGCGTCTCCGGCACTGAAGCTTTCTTT; CDR3: CASSPGVSGTEAFF
J: TRBJ2-7; D: TRBD1; V: TRBV13; size: NA; DNA: TGTGCCAGCAGACCGGGACAGGGGGCGTACGAGCAGTACTTC; CDR3: CASRPGQGAYEQYF
J: TRBJ2-1; D: NA; V: TRBV19; size: NA; DNA: TGTGCCAGTAGTCCTATTAGCTCCTACAATGAGCAGTTCTTC; CDR3: CASSPISSYNEQFF
J: TRBJ1-2; D: NA; V: TRBV7-8; size: medium-sized; DNA: TGTGCCAGCAGCCCGGGGGGCTATTACTATGGCTACACCTTC; CDR3: CASSPGGYYYGYTF
J: TRBJ2-1; D: TRBD2; V: TRBV7-3; size: NA; DNA: TGTGCCAGCAGCCCTAGGGGTAGCGGGGGGGATGAGCAGTTCTTC; CDR3: CASSPRGSGGDEQFF
J: TRBJ1-1; D: TRBD1; V: TRBV6-1; size: NA; DNA: TGTGCCAGTACACAGGGGATTGGGAACACTGAAGCTTTCTTT; CDR3: CASTQGIGNTEAFF
J: TRBJ2-3; D: NA; V: TRBV7-3; size: NA; DNA: TGTGCCAGCAGCCCCTTCCGGGGCTCCACAGATACGCAGTATTTT; CDR3: CASSPFRGSTDTQYF
J: TRBJ2-7; D: NA; V: TRBV7-9; size: NA; DNA: TGTGCCAGCAGCACCCGACAGGCGGCCTACGAGCAGTACTTC; CDR3: CASSTRQAAYEQYF
J: TRBJ2-1; D: NA; V: TRBV29-1; size: NA; DNA: TGCAGCGTTGAAGTGGGGGCCTACAATGAGCAGTTCTTC; CDR3: CSVEVGAYNEQFF
J: TRBJ1-5; D: NA; V: TRBV19; size: NA; DNA: TGTGCCAGTAGTATTGACCAGGCCTATAGCAATCAGCCCCAGCATTTT; CDR3: CASSIDQAYSNQPQHF
J: TRBJ1-4; D: NA; V: TRBV4-2; size: NA; DNA: TGTGCCAGCAGCCCCCCGGGGGCAACTAATGAAAAACTGTTTTTT; CDR3: CASSPPGATNEKLFF
J: TRBJ2-1; D: NA; V: TRBV2; size: NA; DNA: TGTGCCAGCAGTACAGGTGTCTCCTACAATGAGCAGTTCTTC; CDR3: CASSTGVSYNEQFF
J: TRBJ2-2; D: NA; V: TRBV6-5; size: once; DNA: TGTGCCAGCAGTTACGGGAGGGGGGCCCTTTCCGGGGAGCTGTTTTTT; CDR3: CASSYGRGALSGELFF
J: TRBJ1-1; D: NA; V: TRBV27; size: NA; DNA: TGTGCCAGCAGTCCCTTGGGGGCAGTGAACACTGAAGCTTTCTTT; CDR3: CASSPLGAVNTEAFF
J: TRBJ1-5; D: TRBD1; V: TRBV19; size: NA; DNA: TGTGCCAGTAGTATTGAGACAGGGCTGAGGTATAGCAATCAGCCCCAGCATTTT; CDR3: CASSIETGLRYSNQPQHF
J: TRBJ2-1; D: TRBD1; V: TRBV5-1; size: many; DNA: TGCGCCAGCAGCGGCCGGGACAGGGGTTACAATGAGCAGTTCTTC; CDR3: CASSGRDRGYNEQFF
J: TRBJ1-3; D: NA; V: TRBV7-8; size: NA; DNA: TGTGCCAGCAGCCCGACGGTGGGAAACACCATATATTTT; CDR3: CASSPTVGNTIYF
J: TRBJ2-3; D: NA; V: TRBV6-5; size: medium-sized; DNA: TGTGCCAGCAGTTATCGTGGGATAGATACGCAGTATTTT; CDR3: CASSYRGIDTQYF
J: TRBJ1-1; D: NA; V: TRBV5-1; size: NA; DNA: TGCGCCAGCAGCTCCTCATGGGGTGGAAGGACTGAAGCTTTCTTT; CDR3: CASSSSWGGRTEAFF
J: TRBJ2-1; D: TRBD2; V: TRBV7-2; size: NA; DNA: TGTGCCAGCAGCTCCCGGACTAGCGGGGGGCGAAATGAGCAGTTCTTC; CDR3: CASSSRTSGGRNEQFF